These 20 T cell receptor beta chains came from one sample sequenced in a study of vaccination and CD4 T cells after COVID-19. An Oncomine TCR Beta short-read assay was used to sequence the DNA from cultured CD4+ T cells. Genomic DNA extraction was carried out from cultured CD4+ T cells. TCRdb reprocessed the PCR reads with MiXCR, giving one entry per CDR3 protein. The sample carries about 9,700 distinct CDR3 sequences, just under 45% recorded once. For these receptors, no antigen is known. The sample's treatment: 10-day PBMC culture with coronavirus spike peptide pools or control peptides (ViraFEST assay). According to the study, CD4+ T cells from the unexposed donor were gathered ahead of the COVID-19 pandemic (2011-2018). The sample comprised CD4+ T cells from blood, cultured in vitro. These receptors were collected from a human donor in good health.

The genes are TRBV24-1 and TRBJ2-2; the match to TRBD1 covers 9 bases. V lost 3 bases, J lost 2 bases, and 6 bases stayed unmatched. The CDR3 runs 17 residues. Germline V CDR1 and CDR2: KGHDR, SFDVKD. CDR3: CATSDQDRGFNTGELFF. The CDR3 DNA is TGTGCCACCAGTGATCAAGACAGGGGGTTCAACACCGGGGAGCTGTTTTTT.

The V gene is TRBV20-1, the J gene TRBJ2-1; the D call may be TRBD1 or TRBD2 (6 bases each). Germline CDR1 DFQATT, CDR2 SNEGSKA (reference sequence). The CDR3 sequence is 17 residues long. V was cut by 0 bases and J by 7 bases, with 22 bases left in between. In DNA, the CDR3 is TGCAGTGCTAGAGACTTGACGGGGGCCACAGAGCGAAATGAGCAGTTCTTC. It yields the protein CSARDLTGATERNEQFF.

This clonotype was detected only once. This chain links TRBV29-1 with TRBJ1-4, with unresolved D. V gave up 7 bases and J gave up 6 bases, with 12 bases separating them. Per the germline V gene, CDR1 is SQVTM and CDR2 is ANQGSEA. The length of the CDR3 is 12 residues. In DNA, the CDR3 is TGCAGCGGAGCCGGGAGGGATGAAAAACTGTTTTTT. This translates into CSGAGRDEKLFF. The full variable domain, completed using reference TRBV29-1 and TRBJ1-4, is SAVISQKPSRDICQRGTSLTIQCQVDSQVTMMFWYRQQPGQSLTLIATANQGSEATYESGFVIDKFPISRPNLTFSTLTVSNMSPEDSSIYLCSGAGRDEKLFFGSGTQLSVL.

The genes are TRBV5-1 and TRBJ2-7; 12 bases align to TRBD2. Per the germline V gene, CDR1 is SGHRS and CDR2 is YFSETQ. Trimming removed 5 bases from V and 4 bases from J; junction bases left unmatched: 7. The CDR3 runs 15 residues. CDR3: CASSSGLAGQYEQYF. The CDR3, as DNA: TGCGCCAGCAGTTCCGGACTAGCGGGACAGTACGAGCAGTACTTC.

This clonotype has only a few counts. The V call is TRBV20-1, the J call TRBJ2-5, with TRBD1 as a possible D gene (5 bases). Trimming took 0 bases from V and 0 from J, leaving 11 bases between them. The germline CDR1 and CDR2 sequences are DFQATT and SNEGSKA (reference sequence). This CDR3 is built from 15 residues. The CDR3 loop is CSARDRGGDQETQYF. CDR3 sequence (DNA): TGCAGTGCTAGAGATAGGGGTGGTGACCAAGAGACCCAGTACTTC.

The chain employs TRBV19 and TRBJ1-2, with D possibly matching TRBD1 (6 bases). Between the trimmed V and J ends, which lost 7 bases and 6 bases, there was a span of 21 bases. CDR1 and CDR2 from the germline V gene are LNHDA and SQIVND (reference sequence). This CDR3 comprises 15 residues. CDR3 nucleotides: TGTGCCAGTACTGAAATAGCCGGGACAAGGCATGGCTACACCTTC. The encoded protein is CASTEIAGTRHGYTF.

The J gene is TRBJ2-7, the V gene TRBV19; D is ambiguous. Trimming shortened V by 3 bases and J by 4 bases, and 7 bases separated the two germline ends. This CDR3 contains 12 residues. In germline, CDR1 is LNHDA, CDR2 SQIVND (reference sequence). CDR3 sequence: CASSIRGYEQYF. For the CDR3, the DNA is TGTGCCAGTAGTATTCGCGGATACGAGCAGTACTTC.

The gene calls are TRBV2 and TRBJ1-5; D unclear. V dropped 8 bases and J dropped 2 bases, with 10 bases sitting between them. The germline V gene encodes CDR1 SNHLY and CDR2 FYNNEI. The CDR3 sequence is 13 residues long. The CDR3 DNA reads as TGTGCCAGCGGCCCCGAGGGCAATCAGCCCCAGCATTTT. Translated: CASGPEGNQPQHF.

The chain recombines TRBV4-2 with TRBJ2-3, with D unresolved. CDR3 length: 15 residues. CDR1 and CDR2 from the germline V gene are LGHNA and YNFKEQ. V was shortened by 2 bases and J by 0 bases, with 9 bases between the two germline ends. CDR3 sequence reads: CASSQRVPSTDTQYF. In nucleotides, the CDR3 is TGTGCCAGCAGCCAACGGGTCCCTAGCACAGATACGCAGTATTTT.

The chain employs TRBV20-1 and TRBJ2-5; D remains unclear. CDR3 size: 15 residues. V dropped 3 bases and J dropped 2 bases, with 16 bases sitting between them. CDR1 and CDR2 (germline): DFQATT, SNEGSKA (reference sequence). In nucleotides, the CDR3 is TGCAGTGCTAGTGGGTTGGTAGGGCGTCAAGAGACCCAGTACTTC. It specifies CSASGLVGRQETQYF.

The rearrangement links TRBV6-2 or TRBV6-3 to TRBJ1-3; the D is unclear. The length of the CDR3 is 14 residues. Germline V gives CDR1 MNHEY, CDR2 SVGEGT. Trimming took 0 bases from V and 4 from J, leaving 7 bases between them. The CDR3 bases are TGTGCCAGCAGTTACTCGCTTGTGGGAAACACCATATATTTT. Amino acid sequence: CASSYSLVGNTIYF.

The chain has TRBV6-1 and TRBJ1-2; a possible D gene is TRBD1 (5 bases). V was pared by 3 bases and J by 7 bases, with 27 bases between. Germline lookup yields CDR1 MNHNS and CDR2 SASEGT. The CDR3 spans 18 residues. The CDR3 nucleotides are TGTGCCAGCAGTGATCTCCTTCGGGGAATTGGGGACTCTCGTGGCTACACCTTC. It specifies CASSDLLRGIGDSRGYTF.

The chain uses TRBV18 and TRBJ2-7; D remains unclear. V lost 3 bases to trimming and J lost 5 bases, with 8 bases between them. Germline V gives CDR1 KGHSH, CDR2 LQKENI. This CDR3 contains 12 residues. The CDR3 is CASSPDGDEQYF. The CDR3 DNA sequence: TGTGCCAGCTCACCTGACGGAGACGAGCAGTACTTC.

This clonotype appeared a few times. The chain carries TRBV10-3 and TRBJ2-3; D gene unclear. Germline V gene sequence: CDR1 ENHRY, CDR2 SYGVKD. The CDR3 is made up of 14 amino acids. Trimming took 6 bases from V and 0 from J, leaving 10 bases between them. CDR3 nucleotides: TGTGCCATCAGGTCCTTAGGGAGCACAGATACGCAGTATTTT. Residues: CAIRSLGSTDTQYF.

The V and J genes are TRBV6-1 and TRBJ2-5; D might be TRBD1 or TRBD2, each matching 5 bases. The CDR3 runs to 14 residues. Trimming left V 3 bases short and J 4 bases short, with 12 bases between. Germline CDR1 is MNHNS and CDR2 is SASEGT. The chain's CDR3 is CASSESGAGETQYF. The CDR3 DNA follows: TGTGCCAGCAGTGAGTCCGGGGCGGGAGAGACCCAGTACTTC.

The V call is TRBV7-8, the J call TRBJ1-2, with D hard to call. From germline, CDR1 is SGHVS and CDR2 FQNEAQ. V lost 7 bases to trimming and J lost 8 bases, with 23 bases between them. The CDR3 consists of 15 residues. Here the CDR3 DNA reads TGTGCCAGCACCGCAACGTTCCGGACGCCCAAGGGCTACACCTTC. It is translated as CASTATFRTPKGYTF.

The rearrangement uses TRBV6-4 and TRBJ2-7, with D unresolved. The V end was cut by 0 bases, the J end by 5 bases, with 8 bases between. There are 13 residues in the CDR3. Germline V gives CDR1 MRHNA, CDR2 SNTAGT. The CDR3 loop is CASSDSPTDEQYF. As DNA, the CDR3 is TGTGCCAGCAGTGACTCGCCAACAGACGAGCAGTACTTC.

V and J are TRBV28 and TRBJ2-2; TRBD2 is a possible D gene (6 bases). The CDR3 contains 15 residues. Trimming removed 5 bases at V and 8 bases at J, with 18 bases between. Looked up from germline, CDR1 is MDHEN and CDR2 is SYDVKM. The CDR3 sequence is CASSTRTTLWGELFF. The CDR3 DNA is TGTGCCAGCAGTACCAGGACTACGCTATGGGGGGAGCTGTTTTTT.

V and J are TRBV9 and TRBJ2-7, with 8 bases fitting TRBD1. V dropped 4 bases and J dropped 4; count of bases not matched to a gene: 7. Germline CDR1 reads SGDLS; CDR2 reads YYNGEE. This CDR3 has 14 amino acids. Here the CDR3 reads CASSPQGANYEQYF. For the CDR3, the DNA is TGTGCCAGCAGCCCCCAGGGGGCGAATTACGAGCAGTACTTC.

The V and J genes are TRBV28 and TRBJ1-2; TRBD1 agrees at 8 bases. This CDR3 is built from 14 residues. The J segment lost 10 bases and the V segment lost 6 bases, leaving 13 bases of the junction unmatched. Germline V gene data show CDR1 as MDHEN and CDR2 as SYDVKM. CDR3 sequence (DNA): TGTGCCAGCAGCATACCGGGACAGGATTTATCCTACACCTTC. Translation: CASSIPGQDLSYTF.